One and the same sample provided the 18 T cell receptor beta chains below, sequenced in a study of blood T cell repertoires in COVID-19. The protocol was immunoSEQ multiplex PCR, while the TCRdb copy is restricted to in-frame clones and leaves out a portion. The top ten hold approximately 2.6% of the sample, which has roughly 260,000 clones, 75% to 95% seen once. Input material: peripheral blood. These receptors all come from a person aged 18 to 30 with COVID-19, enrolled during active disease.

The V and J genes are TRBV11-2 and TRBJ1-5; no reliable D call. Trimming left V 0 bases short and J 6 bases short, with 6 bases between. Germline V gene data show CDR1 as SGHAT and CDR2 as FQNNGV. There are 13 residues in the CDR3. Written as DNA, the CDR3 is TGTGCCAGCAGCTTAGATCAGGCTCAGCCCCAGCATTTT. Amino acids: CASSLDQAQPQHF.

The CDR3 DNA reads TGTGCCAGCAGCGATCCCCGGGAGACCCCCTACGAGCAGTACTTC. Translating gives CASSDPRETPYEQYF. V is TRBV7-2 and J is TRBJ2-7, with a weak D call TRBD2 (6 bases). Trimming removed 5 bases from V and 2 bases from J, with 16 bases in between. In germline, CDR1 is SGHTA, CDR2 FQGNSA. This CDR3 contains 15 residues.

The rearrangement uses TRBV10-3 and TRBJ2-7; 10 positions match TRBD2. The CDR3 is made up of 14 amino acids. Germline V gene lookup returns CDR1 ENHRY and CDR2 SYGVKD. Germline trimming cut 6 bases from V and 2 bases from J; bases unmatched to any gene: 4. CDR3 sequence: CAISPSGSPYEQYF. The CDR3 DNA follows: TGTGCCATCAGCCCTAGCGGGAGCCCCTACGAGCAGTACTTC.

The CDR3 nucleotides are TGTGCCAGCAGTTTCCAGGGGGTAACGTCAGATACGCAGTATTTT. As protein: CASSFQGVTSDTQYF. The chain carries TRBV6-5 and TRBJ2-3; 7 bases are a match to TRBD1. CDR3 size: 15 residues. V was pared by 4 bases and J by 4 bases, with 8 bases of the junction left unmatched. From germline, CDR1 is MNHEY and CDR2 SVGAGI.

This rearrangement joins TRBV2 to TRBJ1-1, with D unresolved. The CDR3 is 14 residues long. Germline-derived CDR1 and CDR2 are SNHLY and FYNNEI. V lost 5 bases to trimming and J lost 2 bases, with 12 bases between them. The CDR3 bases are TGTGCCAGCAGTCAAGACCCTACCAACACTGAAGCTTTCTTT. This translates into CASSQDPTNTEAFF.

The rearrangement uses TRBV7-6 and TRBJ2-1, with a weak D call TRBD2 (6 bases). This CDR3 has 13 amino acids. The germline gives CDR1 SGHVS, CDR2 FNYEAQ. V was trimmed by 3 bases and J by 9 bases, leaving 12 bases between them. The CDR3 bases are TGTGCCAGCAGCTTCACGCGGGACGGTGAGCAGTTCTTC. This sequence encodes CASSFTRDGEQFF.

The rearrangement joins TRBV10-3 to TRBJ1-4; 7 positions match TRBD1. This CDR3 is 15 amino acids long. The germline V gene encodes CDR1 ENHRY and CDR2 SYGVKD. V lost 0 bases and J lost 4; bases outside the gene matches: 2. The CDR3 protein is CAISESTGSNEKLFF. DNA of the CDR3: TGTGCCATCAGTGAGTCGACAGGGAGTAATGAAAAACTGTTTTTT.

Note on this clone: The CDR3 does not end in the conserved phenylalanine or tryptophan, so this is likely a read error. The DNA is omitted, as the CDR3 cannot be located on it reliably, and the CDR3 follows TCRdb's listing. This chain joins TRBV3-1 (or the pseudogene TRBV3-2) and TRBJ2-7; whether TRBD1, the table's D call, matches the DNA was not checked. Germline V gene lookup returns CDR1 LGHDT and CDR2 YNNKEL (reference sequence). Termini included, the CDR3 measures 12 amino acids. The CDR3 sequence is CASSQLGQPPFL.

V gene TRBV9 combines with J gene TRBJ1-4; D perhaps matches TRBD1 (6 bases). Germline V CDR1 and CDR2: SGDLS, YYNGEE. V lost 4 bases and J 4 bases, leaving 14 bases between the germline ends. The CDR3 is 15 residues long. CDR3 region: CASSTVGGLNEKLFF. As DNA, the CDR3 is TGTGCCAGCAGCACAGTTGGGGGCCTTAATGAAAAACTGTTTTTT.

The rearrangement links TRBV7-9 to TRBJ2-5; D uncertain. The CDR3 contains 13 residues. CDR1 SEHNR and CDR2 FQNEAQ come from the germline V gene (reference sequence). The V gene lost 2 bases and the J gene lost 5 bases, with 9 bases spanning the gap. As DNA, the CDR3 is TGTGCCAGCAGCTTACCCTTAATGGAGACCCAGTACTTC. Translation gives CASSLPLMETQYF.

The chain is built from TRBV5-6 and TRBJ2-2; possibly TRBD1 for D (6 bases). V lost 2 bases, J lost 2 bases, and 13 bases lay in between. The CDR3 has 16 residues. Per the germline V gene, CDR1 is SGHDT and CDR2 is YYEEEE. DNA for the CDR3: TGTGCCAGCAGCTTATATACAGGGACCAACACCGGGGAGCTGTTTTTT. Encoded protein: CASSLYTGTNTGELFF. The complete variable domain, with remaining parts taken from reference TRBV5-6 and TRBJ2-2, reads DAGVTQSPTHLIKTRGQQVTLRCSPKSGHDTVSWYQQALGQGPQFIFQYYEEEERQRGNFPDRFSGHQFPNYSSELNVNALLLGDSALYLCASSLYTGTNTGELFFGEGSRLTVL.

The genes are TRBV6-5 and TRBJ1-2; possible D gene TRBD1, 5 bases. This CDR3 region has 14 residues. V was trimmed by 6 bases and J by 4 bases, leaving 15 bases between them. The germline V gene encodes CDR1 MNHEY and CDR2 SVGAGI. CDR3 sequence: CASRPQGGGYGYTF. CDR3 nucleotides: TGTGCCAGCAGACCCCAGGGCGGGGGCTATGGCTACACCTTC.

The chain links TRBV6-5 to TRBJ2-7; possibly TRBD2 for D (6 bases). V gave up 6 bases and J gave up 5 bases, with 11 bases separating them. This CDR3 has 12 residues. The germline gives CDR1 MNHEY, CDR2 SVGAGI. The CDR3 loop reads CASRGTGDEQYF. Written as DNA, the CDR3 is TGTGCCAGCAGGGGCACGGGGGACGAGCAGTACTTC.

This chain uses TRBV14 with TRBJ2-2; weak D call: TRBD1 (6 bases). V was cut by 2 bases and J by 4 bases, with 17 bases left in between. Germline V CDR1 and CDR2: SGHDN, FVKESK. The CDR3 is 17 residues long. The CDR3 DNA sequence: TGTGCCAGCAGCCAACTCCAGGGGCCCGCGGGCACCGGGGAGCTGTTTTTT. It is translated as CASSQLQGPAGTGELFF.

The V and J genes are TRBV5-4 and TRBJ1-2; D is unresolved. Germline V gives CDR1 SGHNT, CDR2 YYREEE (reference sequence). CDR3 length: 12 amino acids. V lost 0 bases and J 7 bases, leaving 7 bases between the germline ends. The CDR3 DNA sequence: TGTGCCAGCAGCTTGGATTCGTTTGGCTACACCTTC. As protein: CASSLDSFGYTF.

This clone was picked up one time. The chain employs TRBV6-6 and TRBJ1-2; D may be TRBD1 (6 bases). CDR3 size: 15 residues. Looked up from germline, CDR1 is MNHNY and CDR2 is SVGAGI (reference sequence). The V end lost 0 bases, the J end lost 6 bases, and 14 bases lay between the germline ends. CDR3 sequence: CASSYSQGTLDGYTF. CDR3 DNA sequence: TGTGCCAGCAGTTACTCACAGGGAACTTTGGATGGCTACACCTTC.

This clone was seen once. The chain couples TRBV9 to TRBJ2-7, with TRBD1 matching over 7 bases. This CDR3 region has 13 residues. CDR1 is SGDLS and CDR2 is YYNGEE in the germline V gene. The V segment lost 5 bases and the J segment 1 base; nucleotides outside the gene matches: 3. CDR3 region: CASSSGQSYEQYF. As DNA, the CDR3 is TGTGCCAGCAGTTCGGGACAGTCCTACGAGCAGTACTTC.

This chain's CDR3 is CASSQDPGGRGYTF. The DNA of the CDR3 is TGTGCCAGCAGCCAAGATCCTGGAGGGAGAGGCTACACCTTC. The V and J genes are TRBV3-1 (or the pseudogene TRBV3-2) and TRBJ1-2; no definite D call. The germline V and J ends were trimmed by 0 bases and 8 bases, with 13 bases remaining between them. Germline V gives CDR1 LGHDT, CDR2 YNNKEL (reference sequence). The CDR3 is 14 amino acids.